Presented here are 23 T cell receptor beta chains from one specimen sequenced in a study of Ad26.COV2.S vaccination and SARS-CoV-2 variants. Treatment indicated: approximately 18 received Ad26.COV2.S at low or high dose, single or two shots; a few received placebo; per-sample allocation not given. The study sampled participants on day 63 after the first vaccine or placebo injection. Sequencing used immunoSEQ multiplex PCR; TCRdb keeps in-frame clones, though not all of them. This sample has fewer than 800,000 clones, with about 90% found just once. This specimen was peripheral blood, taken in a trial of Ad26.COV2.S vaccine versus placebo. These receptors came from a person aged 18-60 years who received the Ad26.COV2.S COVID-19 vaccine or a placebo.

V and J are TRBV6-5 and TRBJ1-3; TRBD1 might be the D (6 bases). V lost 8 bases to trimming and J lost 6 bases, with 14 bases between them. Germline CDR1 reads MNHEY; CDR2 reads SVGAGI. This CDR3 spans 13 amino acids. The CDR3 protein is CASGSTGLNTIYF. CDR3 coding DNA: TGTGCCAGCGGATCCACAGGGTTAAACACCATATATTTT.

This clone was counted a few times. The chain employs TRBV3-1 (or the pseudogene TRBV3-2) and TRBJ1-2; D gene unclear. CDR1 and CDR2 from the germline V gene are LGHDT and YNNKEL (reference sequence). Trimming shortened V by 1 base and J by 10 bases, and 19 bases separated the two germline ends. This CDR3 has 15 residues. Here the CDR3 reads CASSQGRSLARYYTF. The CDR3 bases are TGTGCCAGCAGCCAAGGTCGCTCACTCGCACGGTACTACACCTTC.

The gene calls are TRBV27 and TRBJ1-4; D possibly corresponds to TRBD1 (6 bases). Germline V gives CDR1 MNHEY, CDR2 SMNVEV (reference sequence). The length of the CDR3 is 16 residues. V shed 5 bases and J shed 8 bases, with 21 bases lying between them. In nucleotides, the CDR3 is TGTGCCAGCAGTCTTATACCCCCCAGGGGACGAGAAAAACTGTTTTTT. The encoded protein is CASSLIPPRGREKLFF.

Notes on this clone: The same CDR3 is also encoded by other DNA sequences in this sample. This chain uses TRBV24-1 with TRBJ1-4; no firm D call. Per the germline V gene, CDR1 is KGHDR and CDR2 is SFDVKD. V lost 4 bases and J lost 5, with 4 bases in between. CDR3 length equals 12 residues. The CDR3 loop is CATSDSNEKLFF. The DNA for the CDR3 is TGTGCCACCAGTGACTCCAATGAAAAACTGTTTTTT.

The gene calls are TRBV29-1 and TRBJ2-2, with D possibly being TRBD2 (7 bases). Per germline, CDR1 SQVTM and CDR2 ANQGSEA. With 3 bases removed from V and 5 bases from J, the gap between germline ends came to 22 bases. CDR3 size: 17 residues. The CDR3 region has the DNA TGCAGCGTTGACGGGGAGGGGGGTGGATTAGGAACCGGGGAGCTGTTTTTT. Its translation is CSVDGEGGGLGTGELFF.

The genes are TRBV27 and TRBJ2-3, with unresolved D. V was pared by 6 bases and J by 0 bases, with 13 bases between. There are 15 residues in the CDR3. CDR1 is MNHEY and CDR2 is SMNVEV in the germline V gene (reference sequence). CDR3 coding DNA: TGTGCCAGCAGATCCCGGAGCGTAAGCACAGATACGCAGTATTTT. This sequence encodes CASRSRSVSTDTQYF.

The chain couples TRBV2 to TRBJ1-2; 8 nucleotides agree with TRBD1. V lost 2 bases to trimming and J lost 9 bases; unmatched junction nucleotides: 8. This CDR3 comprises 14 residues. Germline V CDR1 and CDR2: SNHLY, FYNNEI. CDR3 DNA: TGTGCCAGCAGTGAAATCGGACAGGGAGGACGCTACACCTTC. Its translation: CASSEIGQGGRYTF.

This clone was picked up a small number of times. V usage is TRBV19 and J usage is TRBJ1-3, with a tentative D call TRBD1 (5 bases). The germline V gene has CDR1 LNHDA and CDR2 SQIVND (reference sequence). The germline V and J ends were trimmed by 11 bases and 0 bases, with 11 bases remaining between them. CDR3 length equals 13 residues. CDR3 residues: CALEGYSGNTIYF. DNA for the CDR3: TGTGCCTTGGAGGGGTACTCTGGAAACACCATATATTTT.

The DNA of the CDR3 is TGTGCCACCAGAACAGGGAACAATGAGCAGTTCTTC. Encoded protein: CATRTGNNEQFF. V usage is TRBV24-1 and J usage is TRBJ2-1, with a possible D match to TRBD1 (6 bases). Germline loops: CDR1 KGHDR, CDR2 SFDVKD. The CDR3 consists of 12 residues. With 7 bases removed from V and 5 bases from J, the gap between germline ends came to 8 bases.

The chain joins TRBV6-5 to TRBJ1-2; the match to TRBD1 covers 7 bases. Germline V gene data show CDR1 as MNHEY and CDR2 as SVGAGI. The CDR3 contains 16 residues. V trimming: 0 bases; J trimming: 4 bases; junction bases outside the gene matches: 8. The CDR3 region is CASSYSVFGQAYGYTF. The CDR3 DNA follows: TGTGCCAGCAGTTACTCCGTTTTCGGACAGGCCTATGGCTACACCTTC.

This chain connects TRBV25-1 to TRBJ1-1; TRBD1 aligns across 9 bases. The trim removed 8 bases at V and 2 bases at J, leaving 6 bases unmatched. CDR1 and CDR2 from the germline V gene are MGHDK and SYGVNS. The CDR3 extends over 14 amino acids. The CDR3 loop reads CASARQGGNTEAFF. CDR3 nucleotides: TGTGCCAGCGCCCGACAGGGGGGAAACACTGAAGCTTTCTTT.

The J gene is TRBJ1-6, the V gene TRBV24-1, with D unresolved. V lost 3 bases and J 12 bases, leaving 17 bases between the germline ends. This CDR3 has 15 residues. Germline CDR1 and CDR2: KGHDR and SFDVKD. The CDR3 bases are TGTGCCACCAGTGATCCCTCCCACCCGGGTGGACCCCTCCACTTT. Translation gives CATSDPSHPGGPLHF.

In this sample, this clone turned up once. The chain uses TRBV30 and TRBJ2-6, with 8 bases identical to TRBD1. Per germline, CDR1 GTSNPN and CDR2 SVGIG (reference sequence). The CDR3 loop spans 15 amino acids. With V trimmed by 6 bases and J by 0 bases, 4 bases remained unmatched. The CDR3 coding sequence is TGTGCCTGCGGACAGGGCAGCTCTGGGGCCAACGTCCTGACTTTC. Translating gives CACGQGSSGANVLTF.

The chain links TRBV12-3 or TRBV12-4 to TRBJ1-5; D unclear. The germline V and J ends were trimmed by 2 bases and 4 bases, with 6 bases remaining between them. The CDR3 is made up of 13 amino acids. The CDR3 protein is CASSLMGNQPQHF. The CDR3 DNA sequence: TGTGCCAGCAGTTTAATGGGTAATCAGCCCCAGCATTTT.

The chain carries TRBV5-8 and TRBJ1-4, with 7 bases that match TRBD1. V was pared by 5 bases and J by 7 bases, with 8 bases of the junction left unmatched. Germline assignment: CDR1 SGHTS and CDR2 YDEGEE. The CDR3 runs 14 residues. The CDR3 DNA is TGTGCCAGCAGGGCACGGACAGGCATTGAAAAACTGTTTTTT. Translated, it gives CASRARTGIEKLFF.

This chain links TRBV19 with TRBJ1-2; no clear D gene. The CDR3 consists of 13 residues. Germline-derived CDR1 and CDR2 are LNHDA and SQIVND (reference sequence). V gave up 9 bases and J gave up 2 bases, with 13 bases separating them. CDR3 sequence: CASFEYPNYGYTF. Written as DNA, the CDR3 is TGTGCCAGCTTCGAGTATCCGAACTATGGCTACACCTTC.

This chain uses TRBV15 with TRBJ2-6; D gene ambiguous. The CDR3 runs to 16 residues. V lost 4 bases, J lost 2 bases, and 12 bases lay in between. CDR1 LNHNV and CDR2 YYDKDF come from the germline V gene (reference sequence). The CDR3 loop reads CATSISLGTGANVLTF. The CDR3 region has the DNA TGTGCCACCAGCATAAGTCTGGGCACTGGGGCCAACGTCCTGACTTTC. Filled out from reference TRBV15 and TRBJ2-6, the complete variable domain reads DAMVIQNPRYQVTQFGKPVTLSCSQTLNHNVMYWYQQKSSQAPKLLFHYYDKDFNNEADTPDNFQSRRPNTSFCFLDIRSPGLGDTAMYLCATSISLGTGANVLTFGAGSRLTVL.

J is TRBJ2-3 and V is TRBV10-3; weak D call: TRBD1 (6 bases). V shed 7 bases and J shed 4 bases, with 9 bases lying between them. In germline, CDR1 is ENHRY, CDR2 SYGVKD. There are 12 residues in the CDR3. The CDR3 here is CAITEGADTQYF. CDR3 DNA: TGTGCCATCACCGAGGGGGCAGATACGCAGTATTTT.

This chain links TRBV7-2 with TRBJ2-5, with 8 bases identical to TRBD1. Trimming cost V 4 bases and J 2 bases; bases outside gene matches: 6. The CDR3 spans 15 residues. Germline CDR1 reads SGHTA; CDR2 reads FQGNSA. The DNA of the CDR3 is TGTGCCAGCAGCTCTGGACAGGGAAGTCAAGAGACCCAGTACTTC. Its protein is CASSSGQGSQETQYF.

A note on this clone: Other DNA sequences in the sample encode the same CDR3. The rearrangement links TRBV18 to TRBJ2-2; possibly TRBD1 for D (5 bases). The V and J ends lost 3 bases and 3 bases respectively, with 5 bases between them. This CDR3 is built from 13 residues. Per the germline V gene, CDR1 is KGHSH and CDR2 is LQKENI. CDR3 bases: TGTGCCAGCTCACCCAGGGACACCGGGGAGCTGTTTTTT. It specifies CASSPRDTGELFF.

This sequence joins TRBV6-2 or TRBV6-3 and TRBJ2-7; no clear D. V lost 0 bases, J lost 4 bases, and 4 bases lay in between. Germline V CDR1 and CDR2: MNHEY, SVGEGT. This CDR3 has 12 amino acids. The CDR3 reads CASSYSDYEQYF. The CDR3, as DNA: TGTGCCAGCAGTTACTCGGATTACGAGCAGTACTTC.

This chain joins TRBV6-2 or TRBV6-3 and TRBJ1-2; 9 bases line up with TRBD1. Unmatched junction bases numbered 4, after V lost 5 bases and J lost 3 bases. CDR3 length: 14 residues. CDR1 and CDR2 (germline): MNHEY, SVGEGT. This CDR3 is CASSADRGDYGYTF. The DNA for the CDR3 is TGTGCCAGCAGTGCGGACAGGGGCGACTATGGCTACACCTTC.

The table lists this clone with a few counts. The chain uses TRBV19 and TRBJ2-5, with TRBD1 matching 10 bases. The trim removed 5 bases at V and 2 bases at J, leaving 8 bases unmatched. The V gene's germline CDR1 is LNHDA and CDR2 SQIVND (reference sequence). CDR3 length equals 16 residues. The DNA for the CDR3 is TGTGCCAGTAGTTCAGGGAGGGGACAGGGGCAAGAGACCCAGTACTTC. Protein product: CASSSGRGQGQETQYF.